This paragraph reports one T cell receptor beta chain. Its antigen is as yet unknown. The germline gives CDR1 SNHLY, CDR2 FYNNEI. Deletions cut 2 bases from V and 2 bases from J, with 12 bases between. The CDR3 loop spans 15 amino acids. It was with unique molecular identifiers that the TCRbeta library was prepared. MiXCR, applied by TCRdb to the PCR reads, yields one record per CDR3 protein. This sample has around 450,000 distinct CDR3 sequences; roughly two fifths occur once, and the top ten carry 27%. This sample was taken from a study of T-cell reconstitution after alpha-beta-depleted transplantation in children. Study results and caveats: The authors attributed T-cell counts and diversity one year after transplant mostly to newly produced T cells. Alpha-beta T cells about two months after transplant reportedly derived from several hundred expanded graft clones. There were some patients whose high TCRbeta diversity at day 60 came from surviving recipient T cells and thymic progenitors.

This chain connects TRBV2 to TRBJ2-5, with D uncertain. Material: PBMCs, obtained before TCRalphabeta/CD19-depleted stem cell transplant. The clonotype was recovered from a girl aged 2 to 10 with aplastic anemia, due to receive a stem cell transplant. The CDR3 reads CASSERQLLQETQYF. The CDR3 DNA is TGTGCCAGCAGTGAAAGGCAACTCTTACAAGAGACCCAGTACTTC.